The 18 T cell receptor beta chains below were found in one sample sequenced in a study of blood T cell repertoires in COVID-19. The repertoire was sequenced with immunoSEQ multiplex PCR; TCRdb's copy has only in-frame clones and lacks some. The repertoire has 40,000 to 45,000 clones, roughly 89% of them found once; the top ten carry roughly 3.8%. Sequencing was done on a sample of peripheral blood. The receptors derive from a man between 35 and 55 years old with COVID-19, enrolled during active disease.

The chain combines TRBV7-2 with TRBJ2-7, with D perhaps matching TRBD2 (6 bases). Trimming removed 5 bases at V and 4 bases at J, with 18 bases between. This CDR3 has 15 residues. Germline V gene sequence: CDR1 SGHTA, CDR2 FQGNSA. The CDR3 region is CASSKRGDSRYEQYF. For the CDR3, the DNA is TGTGCCAGCAGCAAGAGAGGGGACTCCCGATACGAGCAGTACTTC.

This clone showed up just a few times. This chain uses TRBV2 with TRBJ2-7, with 7 bases lining up with TRBD1. Germline CDR1 and CDR2: SNHLY and FYNNEI. V trimming: 4 bases; J trimming: 3 bases; junction bases outside the gene matches: 6. The CDR3 sequence is 14 residues long. This chain's CDR3 is CASSGNTGDYEQYF. As DNA, the CDR3 is TGTGCCAGCAGTGGGAACACAGGGGACTACGAGCAGTACTTC. Using reference TRBV2 and TRBJ2-7 for the parts outside the CDR3, the full variable domain is EPEVTQTPSHQVTQMGQEVILRCVPISNHLYFYWYRQILGQKVEFLVSFYNNEISEKSEIFDDQFSVERPDGSNFTLKIRSTKLEDSAMYFCASSGNTGDYEQYFGPGTRLTVT.

The V call is TRBV7-7, the J call TRBJ2-2; 12 nucleotides align to TRBD2. After removal of 5 bases from V and 7 bases from J, the junction contained 11 bases not matched to a gene. The CDR3 extends over 17 amino acids. Germline V gives CDR1 SSHAT, CDR2 FNYEAQ (reference sequence). DNA for the CDR3: TGTGCCAGCAGCCCCCGACTAGCGGGAGAGGGTGGCGGGGAGCTGTTTTTT. The encoded protein is CASSPRLAGEGGGELFF.

J is TRBJ2-7 and V is TRBV5-4; 8 positions match TRBD2. This CDR3 spans 13 amino acids. The junction had 4 bases not matched to a gene; V was cut back by 1 base and J by 7 bases. Per the germline V gene, CDR1 is SGHNT and CDR2 is YYREEE (reference sequence). In nucleotides, the CDR3 is TGTGCCAGCAGCTTGTCACGCGGGGGGGAGCAGTACTTC. Translated, it gives CASSLSRGGEQYF. The whole variable domain, remainder taken from reference TRBV5-4 and TRBJ2-7, is ETGVTQSPTHLIKTRGQQVTLRCSSQSGHNTVSWYQQALGQGPQFIFQYYREEENGRGNFPPRFSGLQFPNYSSELNVNALELDDSALYLCASSLSRGGEQYFGPGTRLTVT.

The chain is built from TRBV12-3 or TRBV12-4 and TRBJ2-7; no definite D call. V lost 6 bases, J lost 4 bases, and 10 bases lay in between. CDR3 length equals 12 residues. This CDR3 reads CASSRGRYEQYF. CDR3 coding DNA: TGTGCCAGCAGCAGAGGAAGGTACGAGCAGTACTTC.

The sample holds one count of this clone. This sequence joins TRBV10-3 and TRBJ1-1, with 11 bases lining up with TRBD1. The CDR3 sequence is 15 residues long. The germline CDR1 and CDR2 sequences are ENHRY and SYGVKD. V lost 4 bases, J lost 5 bases, and 6 bases stayed unmatched. The DNA of the CDR3 is TGTGCCATCAGTGGTGGGACAGGGGGAAGAACTGAAGCTTTCTTT. Its translation is CAISGGTGGRTEAFF.

CDR3: CASGLDTLGTGGITEAFF. CDR3 DNA sequence: TGTGCTAGTGGTTTGGATACCCTCGGGACAGGGGGGATCACTGAAGCTTTCTTT. The V call is TRBV12-5, the J call TRBJ1-1, with TRBD1 matching 11 bases. The V segment lost 1 base and the J segment 4 bases; nucleotides outside the gene matches: 11. Germline lookup yields CDR1 LGHNT and CDR2 FRNRAP. The CDR3 is 18 amino acids.

V usage is TRBV5-8 and J usage is TRBJ1-2; no clear D gene. The germline V gene encodes CDR1 SGHTS and CDR2 YDEGEE. CDR3 size: 14 residues. Deletions cut 4 bases from V and 0 bases from J, with 10 bases between. CDR3 in amino acids: CASSPAGTNYGYTF. CDR3 in DNA: TGTGCCAGCAGCCCAGCGGGTACTAACTATGGCTACACCTTC.

This chain links TRBV5-1 with TRBJ2-2, with 7 nucleotides matching TRBD1. The length of the CDR3 is 15 residues. The germline V gene has CDR1 SGHRS and CDR2 YFSETQ. V dropped 0 bases and J dropped 4; count of bases not matched to a gene: 3. CDR3 DNA: TGCGCCAGCAGCTTGGACAGGGGCGCCACCGGGGAGCTGTTTTTT. It codes for CASSLDRGATGELFF. The entire variable domain, with the rest obtained from reference TRBV5-1 and TRBJ2-2, is as follows: KAGVTQTPRYLIKTRGQQVTLSCSPISGHRSVSWYQQTPGQGLQFLFEYFSETQRNKGNFPGRFSGRQFSNSRSEMNVSTLELGDSALYLCASSLDRGATGELFFGEGSRLTVL.

As regards this clone: One end of the junction varies from germline; a read error may be responsible. This sequence joins TRBV27 and TRBJ2-7; D gene unclear. The CDR3 has 15 residues. Germline CDR1 is MNHEY and CDR2 is SMNVEV (reference sequence). The CDR3 DNA reads TGTGCCAGCAGCTTATCCTGGAGTACCTCCTACGAGCAGTACTTC. Its protein product is CASSLSWSTSYEQYF.

The chain recombines TRBV10-3 with TRBJ2-7; 9 bases line up with TRBD2. Germline values: CDR1 ENHRY, CDR2 SYGVKD. Losses at the gene ends were 7 bases for V and 6 bases for J; bases not matched to a gene: 7. This CDR3 contains 13 residues. Here the CDR3 reads CAITRGGAREQYF. The CDR3, as DNA: TGTGCCATCACTCGCGGGGGGGCCCGCGAGCAGTACTTC.

The V and J genes are TRBV27 and TRBJ1-6, with TRBD1 as a possible D gene (6 bases). V lost 3 bases to trimming and J lost 6 bases, with 9 bases between them. The CDR3 is 14 residues long. Germline loops: CDR1 MNHEY, CDR2 SMNVEV (reference sequence). CDR3 region: CASSFKQGNSPLHF. The CDR3 DNA reads TGTGCCAGCAGTTTCAAACAGGGTAATTCACCCCTCCACTTT.

V gene TRBV2 combines with J gene TRBJ2-2; D may be TRBD2 (6 bases). This CDR3 comprises 13 residues. Trimming cost V 4 bases and J 6 bases, with 9 bases left between them. Looked up from germline, CDR1 is SNHLY and CDR2 is FYNNEI. The CDR3 spells CASSVTGAGELFF. For the CDR3, the DNA is TGTGCCAGCAGTGTAACGGGGGCCGGGGAGCTGTTTTTT.

This chain connects TRBV7-8 to TRBJ1-2; D not resolved. The V gene lost 1 base and the J gene lost 7 bases, with 13 bases spanning the gap. Per the germline V gene, CDR1 is SGHVS and CDR2 is FQNEAQ. The CDR3 is 14 residues long. CDR3 nucleotides: TGTGCCAGCAGCTTAGTTGCGGGCGGGAGTGGCTACACCTTC. Amino acids: CASSLVAGGSGYTF.

V and J are TRBV4-1 and TRBJ1-2, with D perhaps matching TRBD1 (5 bases). Per the germline V gene, CDR1 is MGHRA and CDR2 is YSYEKL. Deletions cut 1 base from V and 2 bases from J, with 11 bases between. CDR3 length: 15 residues. The CDR3 DNA reads as TGCGCCAGCAGCCAAGGGGGAGGGGTGAACTATGGCTACACCTTC. Translated: CASSQGGGVNYGYTF.

This chain links TRBV30 with TRBJ2-2; 14 bases fit TRBD2. J lost 8 bases, V lost 1 base, and 3 bases had no gene match. The CDR3 contains 15 residues. CDR1 GTSNPN and CDR2 SVGIG come from the germline V gene (reference sequence). CDR3 in amino acids: CAWSATSGRVGELFF. The CDR3 nucleotides read TGTGCCTGGAGTGCGACTAGCGGGAGGGTAGGGGAGCTGTTTTTT.

V gene TRBV11-3 combines with J gene TRBJ2-1; D is ambiguous. Trimming removed 1 base from V and 0 bases from J, with 7 bases in between. Germline V lookup: CDR1 SGHNT, CDR2 YENEEA. The CDR3 loop spans 15 amino acids. The DNA of the CDR3 is TGTGCCAGCAGCTTAGGGAGCTCCTCCTACAATGAGCAGTTCTTC. It translates to CASSLGSSSYNEQFF.

The chain joins TRBV3-1 (or the pseudogene TRBV3-2) to TRBJ2-7; perhaps TRBD2 as D (5 bases). The CDR3 sequence is 15 residues long. V lost 0 bases, J lost 4 bases, and 13 bases lay in between. Per germline, CDR1 LGHDT and CDR2 YNNKEL (reference sequence). CDR3 in amino acids: CASSQEGVGGYEQYF. DNA of the CDR3: TGTGCCAGCAGCCAAGAAGGTGTCGGAGGATACGAGCAGTACTTC.